This is a list of T cell receptor beta chains from one sample in a study of blood T cell repertoires in COVID-19. Data came from immunoSEQ multiplex PCR; TCRdb stores just in-frame clones and leaves some out. The repertoire consists of 150,000 to 200,000 clones, with over 75% occurring once and the leading ten covering 26%. The sequenced sample consisted of peripheral blood. All receptors derive from a woman aged 70-85 years with acute or convalescent COVID-19. Both conserved end residues are part of each CDR3. D genes are given only for firm matches. Size is stated for part of the rows, as once, few or many counts, or as a class when the clone is expanded.

D gene: TRBD1
J gene: TRBJ2-5
clone size: -
V gene: TRBV10-3
CDR3 DNA: TGTGCCATCAGACAGGGACAGGGGGGACAAGAGACCCAGTACTTC
CDR3 protein: CAIRQGQGGQETQYF

D gene: -
J gene: TRBJ1-1
clone size: few
V gene: TRBV19
CDR3 DNA: TGTGCCAGTAAGTTCGGGGAGAACACTGAAGCTTTCTTT
CDR3 protein: CASKFGENTEAFF

D gene: -
J gene: TRBJ2-7
clone size: -
V gene: TRBV30
CDR3 DNA: TGTGCCTGGACCGAGGGTTGGTCCTACGAGCAGTACTTC
CDR3 protein: CAWTEGWSYEQYF

D gene: -
J gene: TRBJ1-5
clone size: once
V gene: TRBV15
CDR3 DNA: TGTGCCACCAGCAGTCCTACAACAGGATACAATCAGCCCCAGCATTTT
CDR3 protein: CATSSPTTGYNQPQHF

D gene: TRBD2
J gene: TRBJ2-7
clone size: -
V gene: TRBV2
CDR3 DNA: TGTGCCAGCAGTGAGGGGCAGCGGGAGTTGGACGAGCAGTACTTC
CDR3 protein: CASSEGQRELDEQYF

D gene: -
J gene: TRBJ1-2
clone size: -
V gene: TRBV7-9
CDR3 DNA: TGTGCCAGCAGCTTAGGCGCGGGGGCTCATGGCTACACCTTC
CDR3 protein: CASSLGAGAHGYTF

D gene: TRBD1
J gene: TRBJ2-5
clone size: -
V gene: TRBV2
CDR3 DNA: TGTGCCAGCAGTGAATTGACAGGGGGAGAGACCCAGTACTTC
CDR3 protein: CASSELTGGETQYF

D gene: TRBD1
J gene: TRBJ2-7
clone size: -
V gene: TRBV27
CDR3 DNA: TGTGCCAGCAGTTTTAGGAAAACCGGGACAGGGGCCCTCGAGCAGTACTTC
CDR3 protein: CASSFRKTGTGALEQYF

D gene: -
J gene: TRBJ2-1
clone size: -
V gene: TRBV9
CDR3 DNA: TGTGCCAGCAGCGTAGCCCTGGGCCACAATGAGCAGTTCTTC
CDR3 protein: CASSVALGHNEQFF

D gene: -
J gene: TRBJ1-1
clone size: once
V gene: TRBV5-1
CDR3 DNA: TGCGCCAGCAGCTTGGATGGGCTGAACACTGAAGCTTTCTTT
CDR3 protein: CASSLDGLNTEAFF

D gene: TRBD1
J gene: TRBJ1-6
clone size: -
V gene: TRBV19
CDR3 DNA: TGTGCCAGCGGGACAGGGAATTCACCCCTCCACTTT
CDR3 protein: CASGTGNSPLHF

D gene: -
J gene: TRBJ1-1
clone size: -
V gene: TRBV3-1/TRBV3-2
CDR3 DNA: TGTGCCAGCAGCCAAGTTAAGAACACTGAAGCTTTCTTT
CDR3 protein: CASSQVKNTEAFF

D gene: TRBD1
J gene: TRBJ1-6
clone size: -
V gene: TRBV4-1
CDR3 DNA: TGCGCCAGCAGCCTGACACCGACAGGGTCAGATAATTCACCCCTCCACTTT
CDR3 protein: CASSLTPTGSDNSPLHF

D gene: TRBD2
J gene: TRBJ2-7
clone size: few
V gene: TRBV5-6
CDR3 DNA: TGTGCCAGCAGCCTTCATAGGGCGGGAGGGCATTCGGCCTACGAGCAGTACTTC
CDR3 protein: CASSLHRAGGHSAYEQYF

D gene: -
J gene: TRBJ2-3
clone size: -
V gene: TRBV29-1
CDR3 DNA: TGCAGCGTTAACAGGGCCGGCACAGATACGCAGTATTTT
CDR3 protein: CSVNRAGTDTQYF

D gene: TRBD2
J gene: TRBJ2-2
clone size: -
V gene: TRBV18
CDR3 DNA: TGTGCCAGCTCACCCAGACTAGCGGGAGACGGGGAGCTGTTTTTT
CDR3 protein: CASSPRLAGDGELFF

D gene: TRBD1
J gene: TRBJ1-6
clone size: -
V gene: TRBV2
CDR3 DNA: TGTGCCAGCCTCGGGACAGGGGGAGCACCCCTCCACTTT
CDR3 protein: CASLGTGGAPLHF

D gene: -
J gene: TRBJ2-7
clone size: -
V gene: TRBV24-1
CDR3 DNA: TGTGCCACCAGTGACTCCCGGGACAACTCCTACGAGCAGTACTTC
CDR3 protein: CATSDSRDNSYEQYF

D gene: TRBD1
J gene: TRBJ2-7
clone size: -
V gene: TRBV3-1/TRBV3-2
CDR3 DNA: TGTGCCAGCAGCCAAGCCCGGACAGGGCGGAGTAGCGAGCAGTACTTC
CDR3 protein: CASSQARTGRSSEQYF

D gene: -
J gene: TRBJ1-1
clone size: -
V gene: TRBV19
CDR3 DNA: TGTGCCAGTAGTCCGGTCGTGAACACTGAAGCTTTCTTT
CDR3 protein: CASSPVVNTEAFF

D gene: -
J gene: TRBJ1-4
clone size: -
V gene: TRBV3-1/TRBV3-2
CDR3 DNA: TGTGCCAGCAGCCAGCAGGGGACGGAAAAACTGTTTTTT
CDR3 protein: CASSQQGTEKLFF

D gene: -
J gene: TRBJ2-2
clone size: -
V gene: TRBV30
CDR3 DNA: TGTGCCTGGAGTGTAAGGGGGTCTTTCACCGGGGAGCTGTTTTTT
CDR3 protein: CAWSVRGSFTGELFF

D gene: TRBD1
J gene: TRBJ1-4
clone size: -
V gene: TRBV5-1
CDR3 DNA: TGCGCCAGCAGCTTGGCAGGGGGCGGGAGTGAAAAACTGTTTTTT
CDR3 protein: CASSLAGGGSEKLFF

D gene: -
J gene: TRBJ1-5
clone size: -
V gene: TRBV6-5
CDR3 DNA: TGTGCCAGCACCCCGCGAGGGAATCAGCCCCAGCATTTT
CDR3 protein: CASTPRGNQPQHF

D gene: TRBD1
J gene: TRBJ1-5
clone size: -
V gene: TRBV6-5
CDR3 DNA: TGTGCCAGCACCCGACAGGGTGGCCCTCAGCCCCAGCATTTT
CDR3 protein: CASTRQGGPQPQHF

D gene: TRBD2
J gene: TRBJ2-7
clone size: -
V gene: TRBV5-1
CDR3 DNA: TGCGCCAGCAGCTTCCGCCTAGCGGGAGCTGGGACTAAAATATCCTACGAGCAGTACTTC
CDR3 protein: CASSFRLAGAGTKISYEQYF

D gene: TRBD2
J gene: TRBJ2-3
clone size: many
V gene: TRBV10-1
CDR3 DNA: TGCGCCAGCAGTGAGTCGTATGGACTAGCCCCAGATACGCAGTATTTT
CDR3 protein: CASSESYGLAPDTQYF

D gene: -
J gene: TRBJ1-2
clone size: few
V gene: TRBV12-3/TRBV12-4
CDR3 DNA: TGTGCCAGCAGACCTGGGGGCGAGCATGGCTACACCTTC
CDR3 protein: CASRPGGEHGYTF

D gene: TRBD1
J gene: TRBJ1-1
clone size: few
V gene: TRBV18
CDR3 DNA: TGTGCCAGCTCACCCAACAGGGGTCGGAACACTGAAGCTTTCTTT
CDR3 protein: CASSPNRGRNTEAFF

D gene: TRBD1
J gene: TRBJ2-7
clone size: -
V gene: TRBV5-5
CDR3 DNA: TGTGCCAGCAGCCGGGACAGGGGAACCTACGAGCAGTACTTC
CDR3 protein: CASSRDRGTYEQYF

D gene: TRBD1
J gene: TRBJ1-6
clone size: once
V gene: TRBV27
CDR3 DNA: TGTGCCAGCAGTTTGATCGTGGGACAGGGCAGACCCCTCCACTTT
CDR3 protein: CASSLIVGQGRPLHF

D gene: -
J gene: TRBJ2-3
clone size: few
V gene: TRBV3-1/TRBV3-2
CDR3 DNA: TGTGCCAGCAGCCGACTCGGACTTAGCACAGATACGCAGTATTTT
CDR3 protein: CASSRLGLSTDTQYF

D gene: -
J gene: TRBJ1-2
clone size: -
V gene: TRBV5-6
CDR3 DNA: TGTGCCAGCGCGTGGAGGGGAAATGGCTACACCTTC
CDR3 protein: CASAWRGNGYTF

D gene: -
J gene: TRBJ2-3
clone size: -
V gene: TRBV7-2
CDR3 DNA: TGTGCCAGCAGCCTAACAGATACGCAGTATTTT
CDR3 protein: CASSLTDTQYF

D gene: -
J gene: TRBJ2-2
clone size: -
V gene: TRBV2
CDR3 DNA: TGTGCCAGCAGTGAACGGCAGGTCGACACCGGGGAGCTGTTTTTT
CDR3 protein: CASSERQVDTGELFF

D gene: -
J gene: TRBJ2-2
clone size: once
V gene: TRBV9
CDR3 DNA: TGTGCCAGCAGCCCCCGATCGGGAGCGTCGGGTGGCGGGGAGCTGTTTTTT
CDR3 protein: CASSPRSGASGGGELFF

D gene: TRBD1
J gene: TRBJ2-5
clone size: few
V gene: TRBV7-9
CDR3 DNA: TGTGCCAGCAGCCGGACAGGGGGTGATGAGACCCAGTACTTC
CDR3 protein: CASSRTGGDETQYF

D gene: -
J gene: TRBJ1-2
clone size: -
V gene: TRBV6-5
CDR3 DNA: TGTGCCAGCAGTTACCGCGGGTTCCCGAACTATGGCTACACCTTC
CDR3 protein: CASSYRGFPNYGYTF

D gene: -
J gene: TRBJ2-7
clone size: many
V gene: TRBV24-1
CDR3 DNA: TGTGCCACCAGTGCCCAACAGGGTACCTCCTCCTACGAGCAGTACTTC
CDR3 protein: CATSAQQGTSSYEQYF

D gene: TRBD1
J gene: TRBJ2-2
clone size: -
V gene: TRBV19
CDR3 DNA: TGTGCCAGTAAACCGGGACAGGGACCCACCGGGGAGCTGTTTTTT
CDR3 protein: CASKPGQGPTGELFF

D gene: TRBD2
J gene: TRBJ2-1
clone size: -
V gene: TRBV6-4
CDR3 DNA: TGTGCCAGCAGTGGAGGGACTAGCGGGAGTATAAATGAGCAGTTCTTC
CDR3 protein: CASSGGTSGSINEQFF

D gene: TRBD2
J gene: TRBJ2-2
clone size: -
V gene: TRBV7-3
CDR3 DNA: TGTGCCAGCAGCTTGAGCGGAGCGGGAGCGGGGACCGGGGAGCTGTTTTTT
CDR3 protein: CASSLSGAGAGTGELFF

D gene: TRBD2
J gene: TRBJ2-1
clone size: few
V gene: TRBV2
CDR3 DNA: TGTGCCAGCAGGTCCTCTAGCGGGAGGATCAATGAGCAGTTCTTC
CDR3 protein: CASRSSSGRINEQFF

D gene: TRBD1
J gene: TRBJ2-7
clone size: -
V gene: TRBV4-1
CDR3 DNA: TGCGCCAGCAGCCAGTTACCGGGACAGGACTACGAGCAGTACTTC
CDR3 protein: CASSQLPGQDYEQYF

D gene: TRBD2
J gene: TRBJ2-5
clone size: few
V gene: TRBV5-4
CDR3 DNA: TGTGCCAGCAGCTTACTAGCGGGGACCCGCGAGACCCAGTACTTC
CDR3 protein: CASSLLAGTRETQYF

D gene: -
J gene: TRBJ1-3
clone size: -
V gene: TRBV2
CDR3 DNA: TGTGCCAGCAGTGTGACAGTTAACACCATATATTTT
CDR3 protein: CASSVTVNTIYF

D gene: -
J gene: TRBJ2-3
clone size: -
V gene: TRBV5-1
CDR3 DNA: TGCGCCAGCAGCTTGGGTGGGGCTATAAGCACAGATACGCAGTATTTT
CDR3 protein: CASSLGGAISTDTQYF

D gene: TRBD1
J gene: TRBJ2-7
clone size: once
V gene: TRBV6-5
CDR3 DNA: TGTGCCAGCAGTTCCTCCGGGACAGGGGCCTCCGAGCAGTACTTC
CDR3 protein: CASSSSGTGASEQYF

D gene: -
J gene: TRBJ2-2
clone size: -
V gene: TRBV5-6
CDR3 DNA: TGTGCCAGCAGCTTGACCTGGGGACAAATCACCGGGGAGCTGTTTTTT
CDR3 protein: CASSLTWGQITGELFF

D gene: -
J gene: TRBJ1-4
clone size: -
V gene: TRBV3-1/TRBV3-2
CDR3 DNA: TGTGCCAGCAGCCATTCCGGCTGGGGGGAGGAAAAACTGTTTTTT
CDR3 protein: CASSHSGWGEEKLFF

D gene: TRBD2
J gene: TRBJ2-4
clone size: -
V gene: TRBV27
CDR3 DNA: TGTGCCAGCAGTCCCCTAGCCCCGCGGGGGAGAACAGCCAAAAACATTCAGTACTTC
CDR3 protein: CASSPLAPRGRTAKNIQYF